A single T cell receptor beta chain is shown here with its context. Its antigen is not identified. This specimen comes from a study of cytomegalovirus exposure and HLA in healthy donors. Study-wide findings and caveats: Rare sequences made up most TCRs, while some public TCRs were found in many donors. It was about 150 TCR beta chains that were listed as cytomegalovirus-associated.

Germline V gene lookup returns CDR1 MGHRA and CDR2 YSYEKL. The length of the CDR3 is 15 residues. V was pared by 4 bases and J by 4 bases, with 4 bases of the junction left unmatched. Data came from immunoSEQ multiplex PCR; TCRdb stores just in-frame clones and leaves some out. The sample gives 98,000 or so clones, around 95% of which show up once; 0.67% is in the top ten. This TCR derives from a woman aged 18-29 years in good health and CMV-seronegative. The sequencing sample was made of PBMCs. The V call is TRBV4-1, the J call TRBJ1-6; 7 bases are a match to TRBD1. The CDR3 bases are TGCGCCAGCAGCCCCCCGGGACAGTATAATTCACCCCTCCACTTT. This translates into CASSPPGQYNSPLHF.